Each of the 21 T cell receptor beta chains below was sequenced from the same sample in a study of cytomegalovirus exposure and HLA in healthy donors. Some clones are missing from TCRdb's copy, which holds only in-frame ones; the method was immunoSEQ multiplex PCR. Altogether some 100,000 clones are present, 75% to 90% being singletons, with the ten largest covering about 4.4%. The sequenced material came from PBMCs. The receptors originated from a young man in good health and CMV-seropositive.

The rearrangement links TRBV4-1 to TRBJ1-1; D is unresolved. Per the germline V gene, CDR1 is MGHRA and CDR2 is YSYEKL. V was trimmed by 3 bases and J by 3 bases, leaving 17 bases between them. CDR3 length: 16 amino acids. In DNA form, the CDR3 reads TGCGCCAGCAGCCAGGTTCCCGCCTCCGGGGACACTGAAGCTTTCTTT. Amino acid sequence: CASSQVPASGDTEAFF.

The rearrangement uses TRBV29-1 and TRBJ2-2; 7 bases match TRBD1. The V segment lost 7 bases and the J segment 3 bases; nucleotides outside the gene matches: 5. The CDR3 is made up of 13 amino acids. Germline V gene lookup returns CDR1 SQVTM and CDR2 ANQGSEA. CDR3 DNA: TGCAGCGCCGACAGGGATTACACCGGGGAGCTGTTTTTT. Its translation is CSADRDYTGELFF.

The CDR3 reads CASNFRPGTEAFF. DNA of the CDR3: TGTGCCAGCAATTTTCGACCCGGGACTGAAGCTTTCTTT. The chain recombines TRBV11-2 with TRBJ1-1; D is undetermined. Germline CDR1 SGHAT, CDR2 FQNNGV. The CDR3 covers 13 residues. V lost 7 bases and J lost 5, with 14 bases in between. The whole variable domain, remainder taken from reference TRBV11-2 and TRBJ1-1, is EAGVAQSPRYKIIEKRQSVAFWCNPISGHATLYWYQQILGQGPKLLIQFQNNGVVDDSQLPKDRFSAERLKGVDSTLKIQPAKLEDSAVYLCASNFRPGTEAFFGQGTRLTVV.

The V and J genes are TRBV5-1 and TRBJ2-3, with TRBD2 matching over 9 bases. With V trimmed by 7 bases and J by 6 bases, 6 bases remained unmatched. Germline CDR1 reads SGHRS; CDR2 reads YFSETQ. This CDR3 is 13 amino acids long. The CDR3 loop reads CASASGDRDTQYF. Written as DNA, the CDR3 is TGCGCCAGCGCTAGCGGGGATCGGGATACGCAGTATTTT.

The chain has TRBV7-9 and TRBJ2-7, with a possible D match to TRBD2 (5 bases). Trimming took off 2 bases at V and 4 bases at J, with 15 bases between the two ends. CDR1 and CDR2 from the germline V gene are SEHNR and FQNEAQ (reference sequence). The CDR3 runs to 15 residues. The CDR3 is CASSLTGKGFYEQYF. The DNA of the CDR3 is TGTGCCAGCAGCTTAACGGGGAAAGGTTTTTACGAGCAGTACTTC.

V and J are TRBV27 and TRBJ1-2; 7 nucleotides match TRBD1. V lost 2 bases to trimming and J lost 1 base; unmatched junction nucleotides: 10. CDR1 and CDR2 from the germline V gene are MNHEY and SMNVEV (reference sequence). This CDR3 region has 17 residues. The CDR3 nucleotides are TGTGCCAGCAGTTTAGTCCGTAGGGGACAGCTTAACTATGGCTACACCTTC. Amino acids: CASSLVRRGQLNYGYTF.

This rearrangement joins TRBV2 to TRBJ2-1; 9 nucleotides agree with TRBD1. CDR1 and CDR2 from the germline V gene are SNHLY and FYNNEI. V was clipped by 4 bases and J by 5 bases; unmatched bases: 6. This CDR3 is 15 amino acids long. The CDR3: CASSVRTGADNEQFF. In DNA, the CDR3 is TGTGCCAGCAGTGTAAGGACAGGGGCCGACAATGAGCAGTTCTTC.

The rearrangement joins TRBV7-9 to TRBJ2-1, with 7 nucleotides matching TRBD1. The germline CDR1 and CDR2 sequences are SEHNR and FQNEAQ (reference sequence). Trimming cost V 6 bases and J 6 bases; bases outside gene matches: 5. The CDR3 has 13 amino acids. CDR3: CASRPGQVNEQFF. The CDR3, as DNA: TGTGCCAGCAGACCCGGACAGGTCAATGAGCAGTTCTTC.

The rearrangement uses TRBV28 and TRBJ2-3; D remains ambiguous. V was shortened by 3 bases and J by 7 bases, with 11 bases between the two germline ends. The germline CDR1 and CDR2 sequences are MDHEN and SYDVKM. There are 13 residues in the CDR3. The CDR3 DNA reads as TGTGCCAGCAGTTTGGCCCCTTCTTATACGCAGTATTTT. Protein product: CASSLAPSYTQYF.

This clone was recorded only once. The chain links TRBV19 to TRBJ1-2; TRBD1 agrees at 7 bases. V trimming: 8 bases; J trimming: 8 bases; junction bases outside the gene matches: 8. The CDR3 length is 12 residues. Germline CDR1 LNHDA, CDR2 SQIVND (reference sequence). CDR3 sequence (DNA): TGTGCCAGTTACACAGGGGTTCGGGGCTACACCTTC. It translates to CASYTGVRGYTF.

The sample holds one count of this clone. This rearrangement joins TRBV15 to TRBJ1-2, with 9 bases aligning to TRBD1. With 5 bases clipped from V and 4 bases from J, the junction kept 14 bases outside the gene matches. Germline assignment: CDR1 LNHNV and CDR2 YYDKDF (reference sequence). The CDR3 length is 17 residues. CDR3 in amino acids: CATSLPTGGISSYGYTF. Written as DNA, the CDR3 is TGTGCCACCAGCCTACCGACAGGGGGAATTTCTTCCTATGGCTACACCTTC. The full variable domain, in which reference TRBV15 and TRBJ1-2 provide the parts outside the CDR3, is DAMVIQNPRYQVTQFGKPVTLSCSQTLNHNVMYWYQQKSSQAPKLLFHYYDKDFNNEADTPDNFQSRRPNTSFCFLDIRSPGLGDTAMYLCATSLPTGGISSYGYTFGSGTRLTVV.

V usage is TRBV6-1 and J usage is TRBJ2-7; the D gene is possibly TRBD2 (6 bases). Germline CDR1 reads MNHNS; CDR2 reads SASEGT. Trimming left V 6 bases short and J 4 bases short, with 13 bases between. The CDR3 length is 13 residues. CDR3 nucleotide sequence: TGTGCCAGCAGACCCCTCGGGACTTACGAGCAGTACTTC. It specifies CASRPLGTYEQYF.

The rearrangement links TRBV2 to TRBJ1-1, with D maybe TRBD1 (5 bases). Trimming removed 6 bases from V and 7 bases from J, with 18 bases in between. Germline-derived CDR1 and CDR2 are SNHLY and FYNNEI. The CDR3 covers 14 residues. The CDR3 nucleotides are TGTGCCAGCAGCGGCGGACATCCTACCGGTGAAGCTTTCTTT. Amino acids: CASSGGHPTGEAFF.

This chain uses TRBV27 with TRBJ1-5, with D hard to call. Per the germline V gene, CDR1 is MNHEY and CDR2 is SMNVEV (reference sequence). CDR3 size: 14 residues. Trimming removed 3 bases from V and 1 base from J, with 7 bases in between. This CDR3 reads CASSLRLSNQPQHF. The DNA for the CDR3 is TGTGCCAGCAGTTTGAGACTCAGCAATCAGCCCCAGCATTTT.

This rearrangement joins TRBV5-6 to TRBJ2-1, with D possibly being TRBD2 (7 bases). The CDR3 is 18 amino acids. With 0 bases removed from V and 8 bases from J, the gap between germline ends came to 24 bases. The germline V gene encodes CDR1 SGHDT and CDR2 YYEEEE. For the CDR3, the DNA is TGTGCCAGCAGCTTGGAGTTGCTGAAGGGGGGGCCTTTAGATGAGCAGTTCTTC. Its translation: CASSLELLKGGPLDEQFF. Together with reference TRBV5-6 and TRBJ2-1, the CDR3 gives the full variable domain: DAGVTQSPTHLIKTRGQQVTLRCSPKSGHDTVSWYQQALGQGPQFIFQYYEEEERQRGNFPDRFSGHQFPNYSSELNVNALLLGDSALYLCASSLELLKGGPLDEQFFGPGTRLTVL.

This clone showed up just a few times. The chain carries TRBV5-6 and TRBJ2-7, with D possibly matching TRBD1 (6 bases). This CDR3 is 14 amino acids long. V was shortened by 5 bases and J by 0 bases, with 12 bases between the two germline ends. Germline CDR1 SGHDT, CDR2 YYEEEE. CDR3 nucleotides: TGTGCCAGCAGTCTCGGACAGAGCTCCTACGAGCAGTACTTC. It translates to CASSLGQSSYEQYF.

The chain joins TRBV4-1 to TRBJ2-3; TRBD2 agrees at 9 bases. The V and J ends lost 4 bases and 5 bases, in that order; junction bases with no gene match: 7. The CDR3 consists of 15 residues. Germline CDR1 MGHRA, CDR2 YSYEKL. The CDR3 coding sequence is TGCGCCAGCAGCCGAGGGACTAGCAATCAAGATACGCAGTATTTT. Residues: CASSRGTSNQDTQYF.

The chain carries TRBV7-7 and TRBJ2-5, with D perhaps TRBD1 (5 bases). The CDR3 contains 14 residues. V was pared by 5 bases and J by 4 bases, with 14 bases between. Germline values: CDR1 SSHAT, CDR2 FNYEAQ (reference sequence). DNA of the CDR3: TGTGCCAGCAGCCGACGGCAGGGTGGAGAGACCCAGTACTTC. Translation: CASSRRQGGETQYF.

This rearrangement joins TRBV6-5 to TRBJ2-1; D may be TRBD1 (6 bases). V lost 0 bases and J lost 0, with 9 bases in between. The CDR3 consists of 16 residues. Germline CDR1 reads MNHEY; CDR2 reads SVGAGI. The CDR3 nucleotides read TGTGCCAGCAGTTACTCCCCACAGGGCTCCTACAATGAGCAGTTCTTC. This translates into CASSYSPQGSYNEQFF.

The V call is TRBV7-2, the J call TRBJ2-5; tentatively, D is TRBD1 (7 bases). Trimming shortened V by 3 bases and J by 2 bases, and 13 bases separated the two germline ends. Germline CDR1 SGHTA, CDR2 FQGNSA. The CDR3 covers 15 residues. For the CDR3, the DNA is TGTGCCAGCAGCTTTTCAGGGGGGTCTCAAGAGACCCAGTACTTC. Amino acid sequence: CASSFSGGSQETQYF. Combining the CDR3 with reference TRBV7-2 and TRBJ2-5 gives the whole variable domain GAGVSQSPSNKVTEKGKDVELRCDPISGHTALYWYRQSLGQGLEFLIYFQGNSAPDKSGLPSDRFSAERTGGSVSTLTIQRTQQEDSAVYLCASSFSGGSQETQYFGPGTRLLVL.

The CDR3 reads CASTLGLAGGTDTQYF. The CDR3, as DNA: TGTGCCAGCACCTTAGGGCTAGCGGGGGGCACAGATACGCAGTATTTT. The chain is built from TRBV28 and TRBJ2-3, with 10 bases lining up with TRBD2. Germline assignment: CDR1 MDHEN and CDR2 SYDVKM. The CDR3 loop spans 16 amino acids. Trimming removed 7 bases from V and 1 base from J; junction bases left unmatched: 8. The variable domain in full, completed from reference TRBV28 and TRBJ2-3, reads DVKVTQSSRYLVKRTGEKVFLECVQDMDHENMFWYRQDPGLGLRLIYFSYDVKMKEKGDIPEGYSVSREKKERFSLILESASTNQTSMYLCASTLGLAGGTDTQYFGPGTRLTVL.